Listed below are T cell receptor beta chains from one sample, sequenced in a study of cytotoxic CD8 clonotypes in ibrutinib-treated CLL. Clones were read by immunoSEQ multiplex PCR, and TCRdb kept only the in-frame ones, dropping some. The table records 200,000 to 250,000 clones, 75% to 85% of them present only once. The sample here was PBMCs, taken after 12 months of ibrutinib treatment. The receptors stem from a human donor with chronic lymphocytic leukemia. Both conserved end residues are part of each CDR3. The D gene is left open where the match is weak. Rows may omit the clone size; those that give it use once, few, many or a size class.

clone_size,v_call,d_call,j_call,cdr3_nt,cdr3_aa
once,TRBV28,TRBD2,TRBJ2-3,TGTGCCAGCAGTGTCCGAAGCGGGAGGGGCACAGATACGCAGTATTTT,CASSVRSGRGTDTQYF
-,TRBV7-9,-,TRBJ1-5,TGTGCCAGCAGCCCGACAGGAGGCAGCAATCAGCCCCAGCATTTT,CASSPTGGSNQPQHF
-,TRBV29-1,TRBD1,TRBJ1-1,TGCAGCGTCCGGACAGGGAACACTGAAGCTTTCTTT,CSVRTGNTEAFF
-,TRBV6-6,-,TRBJ2-5,TGTGCCAGCACCAGGAGGGGGGGACAAGAGACCCAGTACTTC,CASTRRGGQETQYF
-,TRBV7-9,-,TRBJ2-7,TGTGCCAGCAGCTTATCATCTGGCTACGAGCAGTACTTC,CASSLSSGYEQYF
once,TRBV10-2,TRBD2,TRBJ2-2,TGCGCCAGCAGACTAGCGGGACCTGGAGGGGAGCTGTTTTTT,CASRLAGPGGELFF
-,TRBV5-1,-,TRBJ2-5,TGCGCCAGCAGCTTGGCGGGGTCGGGGAAAGAGACCCAGTACTTC,CASSLAGSGKETQYF
-,TRBV5-4,TRBD1,TRBJ1-2,TGTGCCAGCAGCCCGGGACAGGCCTGGACAAACTACACCTTC,CASSPGQAWTNYTF
-,TRBV4-1,-,TRBJ2-5,TGCGCCAGCAGCCCAAGATATGGGGATTATCAAGAGACCCAGTACTTC,CASSPRYGDYQETQYF
-,TRBV7-8,-,TRBJ1-1,TGTGCCAGCAGCTTCCCGGCCATGAACACTGAAGCTTTCTTT,CASSFPAMNTEAFF
-,TRBV10-3,-,TRBJ2-7,TGTGCCACCTTAGCGGATAACTACGAGCAGTACTTC,CATLADNYEQYF
-,TRBV6-5,TRBD1,TRBJ2-5,TGTGCCACGTCGGTTACAGGGGGCGGGGAGACCCAGTACTTC,CATSVTGGGETQYF
many,TRBV9,-,TRBJ1-2,TGTGCCAGCAGCGAAGTAGGACAACCGGACTATGGCTACACCTTC,CASSEVGQPDYGYTF
once,TRBV25-1,-,TRBJ2-2,TGTGCCAGCAGTGAATTAGGGAACACCGGGGAGCTGTTTTTT,CASSELGNTGELFF
-,TRBV5-4,-,TRBJ1-1,TGTGCCAGTAGCGTTTCGGACAGAATGAACACTGAAGCTTTCTTT,CASSVSDRMNTEAFF
-,TRBV6-6,TRBD2,TRBJ2-3,TGTGCCAGCATAACGGGGGGTACCACAGATACGCAGTATTTT,CASITGGTTDTQYF
-,TRBV25-1,-,TRBJ1-2,TGTGCCAGCAGCTCCCAACAGACGAACTATGGCTACACCTTC,CASSSQQTNYGYTF
few,TRBV27,-,TRBJ1-1,TGTGCCAGCAGTTTTGGGCAGTTGGGGCTCACTGAAGCTTTCTTT,CASSFGQLGLTEAFF
-,TRBV7-9,TRBD2,TRBJ2-7,TGTGCCAGCAGCCAAACTAGCGGAGACTCCTACGAGCAGTACTTC,CASSQTSGDSYEQYF
-,TRBV19,TRBD1,TRBJ2-5,TGTGCCAGTAGTATTAAAGGGGGCACGGAGACCCAGTACTTC,CASSIKGGTETQYF
-,TRBV5-4,-,TRBJ2-7,TGTGCCAGCAGCCATCGGGACTGGAATTCGTCCTACGAGCAGTACTTC,CASSHRDWNSSYEQYF
once,TRBV6-6,TRBD1,TRBJ1-5,TGTGCCAGCAGTCCCGACAGGGGTAATCAGCCCCAGCATTTT,CASSPDRGNQPQHF
-,TRBV30,-,TRBJ2-7,TGTGCCTGGAGTTCTTCCTCCGGGCTGTCCTACGAGCAGTACTTC,CAWSSSSGLSYEQYF
-,TRBV27,TRBD1,TRBJ1-2,TGTGCCAGCAGAGGGGGATCCGGGACAGGGGGTTTAGGCTATGGCTACACCTTC,CASRGGSGTGGLGYGYTF
-,TRBV28,-,TRBJ2-5,TGTGCCAGCAGGCGGCGTGGGGACCGAGGGACCCAGTACTTC,CASRRRGDRGTQYF
once,TRBV30,TRBD2,TRBJ2-3,TGTGCCTGGAGTTCCCTAGCGGGAGAACGCACAGATACGCAGTATTTT,CAWSSLAGERTDTQYF